Shown below are 11 T cell receptor beta chains from a single sample sequenced in a study of PD-L1 blockade in urothelial cancer. The time point here: pretreatment peripheral blood. Profiling relied on immunoSEQ multiplex PCR, and the TCRdb table lists in-frame clones only, not all of them. The sample includes about 63,000 clones, approximately 80% seen only once; the top ten take 3.2%. The starting material was PBMCs, obtained around atezolizumab (anti-PD-L1) treatment. These receptors came from a man between 65 and 80 years old with urothelial cancer.

CDR3 loop: CASGPASTDTQYF. The CDR3, as DNA: TGTGCCTCAGGCCCCGCAAGCACAGATACGCAGTATTTT. The rearrangement joins TRBV19 to TRBJ2-3; D is unresolved. V was trimmed by 11 bases and J by 0 bases, leaving 12 bases between them. The CDR3 runs 13 residues. CDR1 LNHDA and CDR2 SQIVND come from the germline V gene (reference sequence).

The chain uses TRBV7-3 and TRBJ2-5; TRBD2 is a possible D gene (5 bases). The CDR3 contains 12 residues. V dropped 3 bases and J dropped 9 bases, with 11 bases sitting between them. Germline assignment: CDR1 SGHTA and CDR2 FQGTGA. The CDR3 protein is CASSFGISPQYF. The CDR3 coding sequence is TGTGCCAGCAGCTTCGGGATATCTCCCCAGTACTTC.

The chain carries TRBV18 and TRBJ2-7; TRBD1 is a possible D gene (5 bases). V was shortened by 2 bases and J by 5 bases, with 13 bases between the two germline ends. Germline CDR1 reads KGHSH; CDR2 reads LQKENI. The CDR3 runs 14 residues. This chain's CDR3 is CASSPRAGNDEQYF. As DNA, the CDR3 is TGTGCCAGCTCACCAAGGGCAGGGAACGACGAGCAGTACTTC.

This clone was recorded a few times. The genes are TRBV10-3 and TRBJ2-7; possibly TRBD1 for D (5 bases). V was cut by 6 bases and J by 5 bases, with 8 bases left in between. Germline CDR1 and CDR2: ENHRY and SYGVKD. The CDR3 extends over 11 amino acids. The CDR3 here is CAIRGVDEQYF. CDR3 DNA sequence: TGTGCCATCAGAGGGGTGGACGAGCAGTACTTC.

The V gene is TRBV6-5, the J gene TRBJ2-3; D remains ambiguous. The CDR3 has 15 residues. Germline assignment: CDR1 MNHEY and CDR2 SVGAGI. V lost 0 bases to trimming and J lost 2 bases, with 9 bases between them. The DNA for the CDR3 is TGTGCCAGCAGTTACTCCCAGGTTTTCACAGATACGCAGTATTTT. It encodes CASSYSQVFTDTQYF.

The rearrangement uses TRBV5-1 and TRBJ2-1; 7 bases agree with TRBD1. V was clipped by 4 bases and J by 2 bases; unmatched bases: 6. The CDR3 extends over 15 amino acids. Looked up from germline, CDR1 is SGHRS and CDR2 is YFSETQ. The CDR3 region has the DNA TGCGCCAGCAGCATTGACAGGGTCGCCTACAATGAGCAGTTCTTC. Its protein is CASSIDRVAYNEQFF.

The chain has TRBV7-3 and TRBJ2-7; TRBD1 matches 8 bases. Trimming at V came to 3 bases and at J to 3 bases, leaving 1 base not matched to a gene. Germline CDR1 reads SGHTA; CDR2 reads FQGTGA. This CDR3 is 13 amino acids long. The CDR3 here is CASSFGTGYEQYF. CDR3 sequence (DNA): TGTGCCAGCAGCTTCGGGACAGGCTACGAGCAGTACTTC.

This clone was seen a handful of times. The chain employs TRBV6-6 and TRBJ2-2; possibly TRBD2 for D (7 bases). V lost 5 bases and J lost 5, with 18 bases in between. CDR3 length: 16 residues. The germline V gene has CDR1 MNHNY and CDR2 SVGAGI (reference sequence). The CDR3 DNA is TGTGCCAGCAGTACCCCCCGGGGGGCTGGGACCGGGGAGCTGTTTTTT. This translates into CASSTPRGAGTGELFF.

V is TRBV5-1 and J is TRBJ2-1; 8 positions match TRBD1. Germline CDR1 is SGHRS and CDR2 is YFSETQ. This CDR3 comprises 16 residues. V was pared by 4 bases and J by 0 bases, with 6 bases of the junction left unmatched. This CDR3 reads CASSPGQESSYNEQFF. The CDR3 DNA follows: TGCGCCAGCAGCCCGGGACAGGAGAGCTCCTACAATGAGCAGTTCTTC. The whole variable domain, filled in from reference TRBV5-1 and TRBJ2-1, reads KAGVTQTPRYLIKTRGQQVTLSCSPISGHRSVSWYQQTPGQGLQFLFEYFSETQRNKGNFPGRFSGRQFSNSRSEMNVSTLELGDSALYLCASSPGQESSYNEQFFGPGTRLTVL.

The V gene is TRBV10-3, the J gene TRBJ1-2; TRBD1 matches 11 bases. Germline CDR1 ENHRY, CDR2 SYGVKD. V trimming: 10 bases; J trimming: 4 bases; junction bases outside the gene matches: 2. This CDR3 region has 12 residues. The CDR3 region has the DNA TGTGCCACCGGACAGGGGGCCTATGGCTACACCTTC. It is translated as CATGQGAYGYTF.

The chain has TRBV7-9 and TRBJ1-4; no reliable D call. Germline CDR1 SEHNR, CDR2 FQNEAQ (reference sequence). This CDR3 comprises 14 residues. Trimming cost V 8 bases and J 0 bases, with 10 bases left between them. The CDR3 sequence is CASASKPTNEKLFF. The CDR3 DNA reads TGTGCCAGCGCCTCGAAGCCAACTAATGAAAAACTGTTTTTT.